Described below is a single T cell receptor (beta chain) sequence and its context. The data are from a study of blood T cell repertoires in COVID-19. Produced via immunoSEQ multiplex PCR; TCRdb's table is partial and in-frame only. The sample includes 400,000 or so clones, 80% to 90% of them seen just once. Participant ages covered roughly 18 to 89 years across around 25 US areas. Recovery among Cohort 3 donors was established by two negative PCRs, clearance, or symptom resolution. The CDR3 contains 17 residues. J gave up 2 bases and V 10 bases, and 12 bases lay outside the gene matches. Per germline, CDR1 KGHSH and CDR2 LQKENI.

This clonotype originated in a man aged 30 to 45 who had recovered from COVID-19. V gene TRBV18 combines with J gene TRBJ1-3; 12 positions agree with TRBD1. Input material: PBMCs or T cells enriched from blood (not recorded which). The CDR3 bases are TGTGCCACCTTACCCGGGACAGGGGGCCTAACTGGAAACACCATATATTTT. It is translated as CATLPGTGGLTGNTIYF.